Below, 27 T cell receptor beta chains from the same sample are listed, as sequenced in a study of cytomegalovirus exposure and HLA in healthy donors. TCRdb keeps only in-frame clones here, not all; method: immunoSEQ multiplex PCR. The table includes fewer than 250,000 clones, around nine tenths detected once. The sample was PBMCs. All receptors derive from a man aged 18-30 years in good health and CMV-seronegative.

This clone was recorded only once. This chain connects TRBV2 to TRBJ1-2; 7 positions agree with TRBD1. From germline, CDR1 is SNHLY and CDR2 FYNNEI. The V and J ends lost 5 bases and 7 bases, in that order; junction bases with no gene match: 7. This CDR3 region has 13 residues. This CDR3 is CASSLTGPGGYTF. Here the CDR3 DNA reads TGTGCCAGCAGTTTGACAGGGCCGGGTGGCTACACCTTC.

The rearrangement joins TRBV27 to TRBJ2-7; maybe TRBD1 (6 bases). Germline assignment: CDR1 MNHEY and CDR2 SMNVEV (reference sequence). V gave up 4 bases and J gave up 2 bases, with 27 bases separating them. CDR3 length equals 19 residues. The CDR3 sequence: CASSSISGTFDRSPYEQYF. In nucleotides, the CDR3 is TGTGCCAGCAGTTCCATCTCCGGAACTTTTGACAGGAGTCCCTACGAGCAGTACTTC.

This sequence joins TRBV7-2 and TRBJ2-7; the match to TRBD2 covers 9 bases. The V gene's germline CDR1 is SGHTA and CDR2 FQGNSA. The J segment lost 5 bases and the V segment lost 1 base, leaving 9 bases of the junction unmatched. CDR3 length: 16 amino acids. DNA of the CDR3: TGTGCCAGCAGCTTAGAGGGTAGCGGGAGAAGCAACGAGCAGTACTTC. Translating gives CASSLEGSGRSNEQYF.

V gene TRBV10-3 combines with J gene TRBJ1-5, with 8 bases that match TRBD1. The germline gives CDR1 ENHRY, CDR2 SYGVKD. The CDR3 totals 13 residues. J was trimmed by 2 bases and V by 8 bases; bases with no gene match: 2. CDR3 nucleotide sequence: TGTGCCATCGGACAGGGTCGCAATCAGCCCCAGCATTTT. This codes for CAIGQGRNQPQHF.

The chain has TRBV7-6 and TRBJ2-7; TRBD2 agrees at 7 bases. In germline, CDR1 is SGHVS, CDR2 FNYEAQ. Trimming at V came to 5 bases and at J to 6 bases, leaving 13 bases not matched to a gene. The CDR3 is 15 residues long. The CDR3: CASSPDAGAVSEQYF. The CDR3 DNA reads as TGTGCCAGCAGCCCGGATGCGGGAGCGGTGAGCGAGCAGTACTTC. The whole variable domain, remainder taken from reference TRBV7-6 and TRBJ2-7, is GAGVSQSPRYKVTKRGQDVALRCDPISGHVSLYWYRQALGQGPEFLTYFNYEAQQDKSGLPNDRFSAERPEGSISTLTIQRTEQRDSAMYRCASSPDAGAVSEQYFGPGTRLTVT.

This sequence joins TRBV29-1 and TRBJ2-2; TRBD2 might be the D (5 bases). The V gene lost 3 bases and the J gene lost 2 bases, with 7 bases spanning the gap. The CDR3 loop spans 13 amino acids. The V gene's germline CDR1 is SQVTM and CDR2 ANQGSEA. In DNA, the CDR3 is TGCAGCGTTGAGGAGGACAACACCGGGGAGCTGTTTTTT. It yields the protein CSVEEDNTGELFF.

The rearrangement links TRBV6-5 to TRBJ2-7; D remains unclear. The CDR3 is made up of 12 amino acids. Germline values: CDR1 MNHEY, CDR2 SVGAGI. Trimming shortened V by 8 bases and J by 3 bases, and 11 bases separated the two germline ends. The CDR3 nucleotides are TGTGCCAGCTTCGGTAACGGCTACGAGCAGTACTTC. Its translation is CASFGNGYEQYF.

The gene calls are TRBV13 and TRBJ2-7; maybe TRBD1 (5 bases). Per the germline V gene, CDR1 is PRHDT and CDR2 is FYEKMQ (reference sequence). This CDR3 contains 16 residues. Between the trimmed V and J ends, which lost 4 bases and 0 bases, there was a span of 16 bases. The CDR3 nucleotides read TGTGCCAGCAGCTCCCTCTTCAGGGCGAGCTCCTACGAGCAGTACTTC. It codes for CASSSLFRASSYEQYF. The entire variable domain, with the rest obtained from reference TRBV13 and TRBJ2-7, is as follows: AAGVIQSPRHLIKEKRETATLKCYPIPRHDTVYWYQQGPGQDPQFLISFYEKMQSDKGSIPDRFSAQQFSDYHSELNMSSLELGDSALYFCASSSLFRASSYEQYFGPGTRLTVT.

The chain joins TRBV11-2 to TRBJ2-7; TRBD1 aligns across 10 bases. The CDR3 sequence is 17 residues long. V was clipped by 1 base and J by 3 bases; unmatched bases: 9. Looked up from germline, CDR1 is SGHAT and CDR2 is FQNNGV. The CDR3 is CASSLVQPGQGNYEQYF. The CDR3 nucleotides read TGTGCCAGCAGCTTAGTGCAGCCGGGACAGGGGAACTACGAGCAGTACTTC.

This chain connects TRBV6-5 to TRBJ2-3; a possible D gene is TRBD1 (5 bases). Germline assignment: CDR1 MNHEY and CDR2 SVGAGI. V was cut by 10 bases and J by 6 bases, with 14 bases left in between. The length of the CDR3 is 12 residues. This CDR3 is CATQTSGDTQYF. The CDR3 nucleotides are TGTGCCACCCAAACTTCAGGGGATACGCAGTATTTT.

This rearrangement joins TRBV7-2 to TRBJ1-4; 9 bases fit TRBD1. CDR3 length: 15 residues. The junction had 8 bases not matched to a gene; V was cut back by 5 bases and J by 7 bases. From germline, CDR1 is SGHTA and CDR2 FQGNSA. The CDR3: CASSKTGTGSEKLFF. The CDR3 DNA reads TGTGCCAGCAGCAAAACCGGGACAGGGAGTGAAAAACTGTTTTTT.

This clone was counted a single time. The chain has TRBV7-8 and TRBJ2-1; 7 nucleotides line up with TRBD2. Trimming took 4 bases from V and 5 from J; bases not matched to a gene: 5. Germline V gives CDR1 SGHVS, CDR2 FQNEAQ. The CDR3 has 14 residues. This CDR3 is CASSSMGGDNEQFF. The CDR3 DNA is TGTGCCAGCAGCTCGATGGGGGGGGACAATGAGCAGTTCTTC.

The V call is TRBV29-1, the J call TRBJ1-2; D gene ambiguous. CDR1 SQVTM and CDR2 ANQGSEA come from the germline V gene. The ends were cut back, 6 bases at V and 4 bases at J, with 9 bases in the middle. The length of the CDR3 is 11 residues. The chain's CDR3 is CSVARSYGYTF. DNA for the CDR3: TGCAGCGTCGCGCGGAGCTATGGCTACACCTTC.

This rearrangement joins TRBV11-3 to TRBJ2-1; a possible D gene is TRBD2 (6 bases). The CDR3 covers 13 residues. Germline V lookup: CDR1 SGHNT, CDR2 YENEEA. Trimming shortened V by 8 bases and J by 8 bases, and 16 bases separated the two germline ends. The CDR3 DNA sequence: TGTGCCAGCCAGGCTACTAGCTTCGATGAGCAGTTCTTC. Translation: CASQATSFDEQFF.

This clone was detected only once. V and J are TRBV11-2 and TRBJ2-1; 9 bases fit TRBD1. The V segment lost 1 base and the J segment 10 bases; nucleotides outside the gene matches: 8. The CDR3 covers 15 residues. CDR1 SGHAT and CDR2 FQNNGV come from the germline V gene. The CDR3 here is CASSLVPGTGSEQFF. CDR3 in DNA: TGTGCCAGCAGCTTAGTTCCCGGGACAGGGAGCGAGCAGTTCTTC.

This clone has a single count. The chain links TRBV19 to TRBJ2-1; 7 bases line up with TRBD2. The CDR3 extends over 15 amino acids. Looked up from germline, CDR1 is LNHDA and CDR2 is SQIVND (reference sequence). J gave up 9 bases and V 1 base, and 9 bases lay outside the gene matches. CDR3 nucleotides: TGTGCCAGTAGTATAGCCCCTAGCGGTTTTTCTGAGCAGTTCTTC. It yields the protein CASSIAPSGFSEQFF.

V usage is TRBV6-5 and J usage is TRBJ2-7, with a possible D match to TRBD2 (5 bases). CDR1 is MNHEY and CDR2 is SVGAGI in the germline V gene. V was clipped by 7 bases and J by 0 bases, with 7 bases between them. There are 12 residues in the CDR3. The CDR3 nucleotides are TGTGCCAGCATGGCGGGCTCCTACGAGCAGTACTTC. Its protein is CASMAGSYEQYF.

This clone appeared a single time. The rearrangement uses TRBV5-1 and TRBJ2-7, with D possibly being TRBD2 (6 bases). V lost 0 bases, J lost 5 bases, and 12 bases lay in between. This CDR3 comprises 14 residues. The germline CDR1 and CDR2 sequences are SGHRS and YFSETQ. This CDR3 is CASSLGAGTHEQYF. CDR3 nucleotides: TGCGCCAGCAGCTTGGGGGCAGGGACTCACGAGCAGTACTTC.

CDR3 amino acids: CASSLSGGGVSFGYTF. In DNA form, the CDR3 reads TGTGCCAGCAGCTTATCTGGAGGGGGCGTATCCTTCGGCTACACCTTC. The chain links TRBV7-9 to TRBJ1-2; 7 positions agree with TRBD1. The trim removed 2 bases at V and 8 bases at J, leaving 14 bases unmatched. Germline V gives CDR1 SEHNR, CDR2 FQNEAQ (reference sequence). This CDR3 comprises 16 residues.

The chain has TRBV9 and TRBJ1-4, with D hard to call. Germline V gene sequence: CDR1 SGDLS, CDR2 YYNGEE. Trimming removed 1 base from V and 0 bases from J, with 4 bases in between. This CDR3 is built from 14 residues. Written as DNA, the CDR3 is TGTGCCAGCAGCGTATCCACAACTAATGAAAAACTGTTTTTT. Translating it yields CASSVSTTNEKLFF. The variable domain in full, completed from reference TRBV9 and TRBJ1-4, reads DSGVTQTPKHLITATGQRVTLRCSPRSGDLSVYWYQQSLDQGLQFLIQYYNGEERAKGNILERFSAQQFPDLHSELNLSSLELGDSALYFCASSVSTTNEKLFFGSGTQLSVL.

The chain employs TRBV29-1 and TRBJ2-7; maybe TRBD2 (6 bases). The CDR3 loop spans 13 amino acids. Trimming took off 6 bases at V and 0 bases at J, with 12 bases between the two ends. The germline V gene encodes CDR1 SQVTM and CDR2 ANQGSEA. The CDR3 region has the DNA TGCAGCGTAGTAGGGCGGGGCTCCTACGAGCAGTACTTC. This sequence encodes CSVVGRGSYEQYF.

This clone was seen once. This chain joins TRBV9 and TRBJ1-1, with TRBD1 matching 9 bases. The CDR3 has 17 residues. V shed 0 bases, J shed 10 bases, and the junction held 16 bases outside the gene matches. Germline V CDR1 and CDR2: SGDLS, YYNGEE. In nucleotides, the CDR3 is TGTGCCAGCAGCGTAGTAGAGTGGACAGGGGAAGGGACGGGAGCTTTCTTT. This codes for CASSVVEWTGEGTGAFF.

The chain is built from TRBV19 and TRBJ2-6, with D perhaps matching TRBD1 (5 bases). The CDR3 totals 16 residues. Trimming removed 6 bases from V and 2 bases from J, with 14 bases in between. Germline V CDR1 and CDR2: LNHDA, SQIVND (reference sequence). The CDR3 nucleotides read TGTGCCAGTAGGGTAAGGGGCCTTACTGGGGCCAACGTCCTGACTTTC. It specifies CASRVRGLTGANVLTF.

The chain carries TRBV6-5 and TRBJ2-2; 9 nucleotides align to TRBD1. V lost 6 bases and J lost 6; bases outside the gene matches: 2. Germline loops: CDR1 MNHEY, CDR2 SVGAGI. The CDR3 consists of 13 residues. The CDR3 region is CASSRTGAGELFF. In DNA form, the CDR3 reads TGTGCCAGCAGCCGGACAGGGGCCGGGGAGCTGTTTTTT.

The V and J genes are TRBV4-1 and TRBJ1-2; a weak D match, TRBD1 (5 bases). The CDR3 runs to 13 residues. The germline CDR1 and CDR2 sequences are MGHRA and YSYEKL. V was shortened by 4 bases and J by 1 base, with 7 bases between the two germline ends. As DNA, the CDR3 is TGCGCCAGCAGCCCACAGGATAACTATGGCTACACCTTC. Protein product: CASSPQDNYGYTF.

The rearrangement uses TRBV4-2 and TRBJ1-6, with TRBD1 matching 9 bases. The CDR3 is 18 residues long. Germline trimming cut 0 bases from V and 5 bases from J; bases unmatched to any gene: 8. CDR1 and CDR2 (germline): LGHNA, YNFKEQ. The CDR3 DNA reads as TGTGCCAGCAGCCAAGATGATCGCCGGACAGGGGATAATTCACCCCTCCACTTT. Amino acid sequence: CASSQDDRRTGDNSPLHF.

This chain uses TRBV5-1 with TRBJ1-1; D perhaps matches TRBD1 (6 bases). V was pared by 4 bases and J by 10 bases, with 23 bases between. The CDR3 has 15 amino acids. Germline values: CDR1 SGHRS, CDR2 YFSETQ. This CDR3 is CASSARAVRQEGAFF. In DNA, the CDR3 is TGCGCCAGCAGCGCTCGCGCGGTAAGACAGGAAGGAGCTTTCTTT.